This is a list of T cell receptor beta chains from one sample in a study of lymphopenia after photon versus proton radiotherapy. Assay used: immunoSEQ multiplex PCR; TCRdb lists only in-frame clones, some missing. This sample has about 160,000 clones, with approximately 91% found just once. The sample in question was peripheral blood, obtained from a patient treated with photon-based radiotherapy. The receptors stem from a man over 45 with gastric cancer. CDR3s include the opening cysteine and the closing phenylalanine or tryptophan. The order of the fields is D gene, V gene, J gene, CDR3 protein. A D gene is named only where the DNA matches it firmly.

.	TRBV28	TRBJ2-6	CASSRAQAGANVLTF
.	TRBV18	TRBJ2-7	CASSPRQELDEQYF
TRBD2	TRBV4-3	TRBJ2-1	CASSQDTAGGPYNEQFF
.	TRBV27	TRBJ2-7	CASSFSDRNEQYF
.	TRBV28	TRBJ1-2	CASSYGTSPLANYGYTF
.	TRBV5-4	TRBJ2-2	CASSDPGRTNTGELFF
.	TRBV29-1	TRBJ1-1	CSAGFGSVTEAFF
.	TRBV30	TRBJ1-2	CASGGQGYYGYTF
.	TRBV5-4	TRBJ2-1	CASSLAGLSSYNEQFF
.	TRBV5-1	TRBJ1-1	CASRSLTAAFF
.	TRBV11-1	TRBJ2-7	CASSLGQTFYEQYF
.	TRBV18	TRBJ2-2	CASSPAVTPNTGELFF
.	TRBV19	TRBJ1-5	CASSGGIGSNQPQHF
TRBD1	TRBV7-9	TRBJ1-1	CASSFPRTGENTEAFF
.	TRBV29-1	TRBJ2-7	CSVTGRAKGVEQYF
.	TRBV5-8	TRBJ2-1	CASSSDRTYNEQFF
.	TRBV7-2	TRBJ2-3	CASTSGMGISTDTQYF
TRBD2	TRBV4-2	TRBJ2-1	CASSQDLQVSGRANEQFF
.	TRBV2	TRBJ2-6	CASSAQGTGSGANVLTF
.	TRBV28	TRBJ1-3	CASGDYRVGNTIYF
.	TRBV28	TRBJ2-5	CASRTFQETQYF
.	TRBV6-1	TRBJ2-1	CASHRTRGDEQFF
.	TRBV10-2	TRBJ2-2	CASSEVGGGTGELFF
TRBD2	TRBV7-9	TRBJ2-7	CASSLDQRGFNYEQYF
TRBD2	TRBV15	TRBJ2-5	CATSRDGLAGQETQYF
TRBD1	TRBV6-4	TRBJ2-3	CASRSQGKNTDTQYF
.	TRBV4-3	TRBJ2-1	CASSQRTLYNEQFF
TRBD1	TRBV18	TRBJ1-2	CASSPLDRGREGYTF
.	TRBV9	TRBJ2-1	CASSVEGWTSEQFF
.	TRBV28	TRBJ1-4	CASSLSGGNEKLFF
.	TRBV6-7	TRBJ1-2	CASSYSWRGDYGYTF
TRBD1	TRBV5-6	TRBJ1-2	CASSALTGVGGYTF
.	TRBV7-2	TRBJ1-1	CASSLTGKWTEAFF
TRBD2	TRBV5-1	TRBJ2-1	CASSLLAGDGSEQFF
.	TRBV15	TRBJ2-7	CATRPYEQYF
.	TRBV30	TRBJ1-2	CAWSVRLGASYGYTF
.	TRBV27	TRBJ2-7	CASSSYEQYF
.	TRBV5-1	TRBJ2-6	CASSLVSVSGANVLTF
.	TRBV27	TRBJ2-1	CASSLRSFSEQFF
.	TRBV6-1	TRBJ2-3	CASSEPWTTPSTDTQYF
TRBD1	TRBV10-2	TRBJ2-7	CASMRTGGYEQYF
.	TRBV19	TRBJ2-1	CASSIRWTTTGNEQFF
TRBD1	TRBV19	TRBJ2-7	CASSVDRGGNEQYF
.	TRBV5-1	TRBJ1-1	CASSWGDTEAFF
TRBD1	TRBV7-9	TRBJ2-4	CASSDREENIQYF
TRBD1	TRBV30	TRBJ1-5	CAWSTDRIQPQHF
.	TRBV6-6	TRBJ1-2	CASSTLPRYGYTF